This TCR beta chain was captured in a study of cytomegalovirus exposure and HLA in healthy donors. CDR1 and CDR2 from the germline V gene are SGHRS and YFSETQ. The ends lost 6 bases at V and 5 bases at J; junction bases unmatched: 6. The CDR3 loop spans 14 amino acids. Study-level points and caveats: Cytomegalovirus-associated status was assigned to some 160 TCR beta chains. Cytomegalovirus status, reportedly, was diagnosed with high specificity and sensitivity by the classifier.

Assay: immunoSEQ multiplex PCR; the TCRdb copy retains only in-frame clones and omits some. The repertoire includes a few hundred thousand clones, around 90% of them detected once, and roughly 0.96% sits in the top ten. The approximately 120-subject validation cohort, separate from the roughly 700-subject first cohort, included the donors. Worth noting for this clone: The target antigen is unknown.

Sequencing was performed on PBMCs. The gene calls are TRBV5-1 and TRBJ1-4; TRBD1 matches 8 bases. This clonotype was sampled from a man aged 30 to 39 in good health and CMV-seronegative. CDR3: CASTRTGPNEKLFF. CDR3 DNA: TGCGCCAGCACCAGGACAGGGCCAAATGAAAAACTGTTTTTT.